Sequencing of this TCR beta chain was carried out in a study of blood T cell repertoires in COVID-19. Study in general: Both acute and convalescent COVID-19 samples were obtained from the United States, Italy and Spain.

The length of the CDR3 is 15 residues. CDR1 is SGHRS, CDR2 YFSETQ, per germline. V shed 3 bases, J shed 6 bases, and the junction held 4 bases outside the gene matches. Enrolled during active infection, Seattle patients were then followed longitudinally. Some clones are missing from TCRdb's copy, which holds only in-frame ones; the method was immunoSEQ multiplex PCR. The table has about 500,000 clones, less than 90% seen once; the top ten hold around 8%. This clone has a single count. This receptor was taken from a woman in her 50s with COVID-19, enrolled during active disease. The sample comprised peripheral blood. The V call is TRBV5-1, the J call TRBJ2-3; the match to TRBD2 covers 13 bases. The CDR3 spells CASSWGTSGADTQYF. The CDR3 DNA sequence: TGCGCCAGCAGCTGGGGGACTAGCGGGGCGGATACGCAGTATTTT.